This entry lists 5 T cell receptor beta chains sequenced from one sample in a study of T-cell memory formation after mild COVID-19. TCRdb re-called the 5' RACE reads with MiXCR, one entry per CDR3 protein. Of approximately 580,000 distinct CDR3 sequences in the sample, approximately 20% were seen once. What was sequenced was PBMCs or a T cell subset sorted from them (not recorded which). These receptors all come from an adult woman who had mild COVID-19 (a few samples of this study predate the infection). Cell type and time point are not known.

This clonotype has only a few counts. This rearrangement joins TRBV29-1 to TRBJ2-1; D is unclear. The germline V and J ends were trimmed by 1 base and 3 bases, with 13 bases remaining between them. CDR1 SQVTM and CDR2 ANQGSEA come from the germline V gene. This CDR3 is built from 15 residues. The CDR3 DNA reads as TGCAGCGTTGAAGGAGAAGGGAACTACTACAATGAGCAGTTCTTC. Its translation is CSVEGEGNYYNEQFF.

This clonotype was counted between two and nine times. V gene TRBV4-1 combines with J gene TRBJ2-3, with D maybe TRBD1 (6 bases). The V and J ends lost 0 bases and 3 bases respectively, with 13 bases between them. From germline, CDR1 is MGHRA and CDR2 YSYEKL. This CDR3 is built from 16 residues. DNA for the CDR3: TGCGCCAGCAGCCAAGAACCGGGACAAAATACAGATACGCAGTATTTT. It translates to CASSQEPGQNTDTQYF.

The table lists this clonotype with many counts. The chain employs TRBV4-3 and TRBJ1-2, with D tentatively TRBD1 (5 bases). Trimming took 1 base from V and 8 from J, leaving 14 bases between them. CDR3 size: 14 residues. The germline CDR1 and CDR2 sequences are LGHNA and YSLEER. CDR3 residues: CASSQAAGLEGYTF. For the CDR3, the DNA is TGCGCCAGCAGCCAAGCGGCGGGGCTCGAGGGCTACACCTTC.

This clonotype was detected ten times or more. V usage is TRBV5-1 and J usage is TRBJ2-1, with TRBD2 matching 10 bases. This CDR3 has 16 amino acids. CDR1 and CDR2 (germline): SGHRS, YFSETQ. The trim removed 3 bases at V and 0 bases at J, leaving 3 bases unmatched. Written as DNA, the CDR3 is TGCGCCAGCAGCTCTAGCGGGGGAGGCTCCTACAATGAGCAGTTCTTC. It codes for CASSSSGGGSYNEQFF.

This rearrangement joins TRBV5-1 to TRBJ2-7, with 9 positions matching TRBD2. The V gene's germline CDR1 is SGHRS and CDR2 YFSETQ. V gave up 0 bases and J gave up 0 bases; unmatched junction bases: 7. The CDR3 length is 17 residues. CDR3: CASSLEVSGSPSYEQYF. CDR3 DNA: TGCGCCAGCAGCTTGGAGGTTAGCGGGAGTCCCTCCTACGAGCAGTACTTC.